A single sample gave rise to the 19 T cell receptor beta chains below, sequenced in a study of response to subunit inactivated influenza vaccine. TCRdb reprocessed the RT-PCR reads with MiXCR, giving one entry per CDR3 protein. Among around 520,000 distinct CDR3 sequences listed, about 25% were seen once. Sequenced material: CD4+ T cells sorted from PBMCs, taken about 5 days after vaccination. The receptors come from a man aged 45-65 years who received an inactivated influenza vaccine.

This clonotype was recorded at least ten times. The chain recombines TRBV7-9 with TRBJ2-5; TRBD2 matches at 9 bases. In germline, CDR1 is SEHNR, CDR2 FQNEAQ (reference sequence). The CDR3 is made up of 15 amino acids. Trimming took 1 base from V and 5 from J; bases not matched to a gene: 5. This CDR3 reads CASSLGTSEAETQYF. CDR3 coding DNA: TGTGCCAGCAGCTTAGGGACTAGCGAGGCGGAGACCCAGTACTTC.

The chain carries TRBV7-9 and TRBJ2-1; D is perhaps TRBD1 or TRBD2 (6 bases each). Trimming shortened V by 5 bases and J by 7 bases, and 18 bases separated the two germline ends. From germline, CDR1 is SEHNR and CDR2 FQNEAQ (reference sequence). This CDR3 is 15 amino acids long. The DNA for the CDR3 is TGTGCCAGCAGCGCCCTAGAGGGGGGATCAAATGAGCAGTTCTTC. Its translation is CASSALEGGSNEQFF.

V and J are TRBV7-6 and TRBJ2-7; no clear D gene. The germline gives CDR1 SGHVS, CDR2 FNYEAQ. The CDR3 is made up of 15 amino acids. Trimming stripped 0 bases from V and 0 bases from J, with 9 bases between. CDR3 amino acids: CASSLASSSSYEQYF. CDR3 in DNA: TGTGCCAGCAGCTTAGCCAGTTCAAGCTCCTACGAGCAGTACTTC.

This clonotype has a handful of counts. The V gene is TRBV7-2, the J gene TRBJ2-7, with 7 bases identical to TRBD1. The germline V gene has CDR1 SGHTA and CDR2 FQGNSA. J lost 0 bases, V lost 3 bases, and 5 bases had no gene match. The CDR3 length is 15 residues. As DNA, the CDR3 is TGTGCCAGCAGCTTTACCGGGACAGACTCCTACGAGCAGTACTTC. Translated, it gives CASSFTGTDSYEQYF.

This chain uses TRBV12-3 or TRBV12-4 with TRBJ2-1, with 9 bases fitting TRBD2. The ends lost 4 bases at V and 4 bases at J; junction bases unmatched: 2. The length of the CDR3 is 14 residues. The CDR3 is CASSSGLAYNEQFF. The DNA for the CDR3 is TGTGCCAGCAGTTCTGGACTAGCGTACAATGAGCAGTTCTTC.

The table lists this clonotype with a few counts. This chain links TRBV12-3 or TRBV12-4 with TRBJ1-3; possibly TRBD1 for D (6 bases). The CDR3 is made up of 11 amino acids. V was clipped by 6 bases and J by 10 bases, with 10 bases between them. The CDR3 spells CASRATGTIYF. DNA of the CDR3: TGTGCCAGCAGGGCCACAGGGACCATATATTTT.

The genes are TRBV7-2 and TRBJ2-2, with D possibly TRBD1 on 7 matching bases. The length of the CDR3 is 16 residues. V was cut by 2 bases and J by 6 bases, with 16 bases left in between. Germline CDR1 is SGHTA and CDR2 is FQGNSA. Here the CDR3 reads CASSLRQGGHAGELFF. In nucleotides, the CDR3 is TGTGCCAGCAGCTTACGACAGGGAGGACACGCCGGGGAGCTGTTTTTT.

V is TRBV11-2 and J is TRBJ2-1, with D tentatively TRBD1 (6 bases). The CDR3 runs 13 residues. Germline V gene data show CDR1 as SGHAT and CDR2 as FQNNGV. Between the trimmed V and J ends, which lost 3 bases and 6 bases, there was a span of 9 bases. CDR3 region: CASSFGQPNEQFF. CDR3 sequence (DNA): TGTGCCAGCAGCTTTGGACAGCCCAATGAGCAGTTCTTC.

The J gene is TRBJ2-7, the V gene TRBV14, with a possible D match to TRBD1 (5 bases). Germline loops: CDR1 SGHDN, CDR2 FVKESK. Trimming cost V 4 bases and J 5 bases, with 9 bases left between them. The CDR3 is 12 residues long. In DNA form, the CDR3 reads TGTGCCAGCAGCCGGGGCTGGGACGAGCAGTACTTC. Translated: CASSRGWDEQYF.

The rearrangement joins TRBV20-1 to TRBJ1-2; TRBD1 aligns across 9 bases. The CDR3 runs to 11 residues. Germline V lookup: CDR1 DFQATT, CDR2 SNEGSKA (reference sequence). The V segment lost 6 bases and the J segment 7 bases; nucleotides outside the gene matches: 3. CDR3 sequence reads: CSAGTGSGYTF. The CDR3 region has the DNA TGCAGTGCCGGGACAGGGTCTGGCTACACCTTC.

This clonotype occurred a few times. The V call is TRBV7-3, the J call TRBJ2-1, with TRBD2 matching over 9 bases. The J segment lost 6 bases and the V segment lost 5 bases, leaving 5 bases of the junction unmatched. Germline-derived CDR1 and CDR2 are SGHTA and FQGTGA. The CDR3 is 14 amino acids. The CDR3 protein is CASSLAGWVNEQFF. Here the CDR3 DNA reads TGTGCCAGCAGCCTAGCGGGATGGGTCAATGAGCAGTTCTTC.

This chain connects TRBV7-2 to TRBJ1-1, with 8 bases aligning to TRBD1. J was trimmed by 4 bases and V by 5 bases; bases with no gene match: 6. CDR1 SGHTA and CDR2 FQGNSA come from the germline V gene. The length of the CDR3 is 14 residues. CDR3 DNA: TGTGCCAGCAGCCGGGGACAGGTAATCACTGAAGCTTTCTTT. Amino acid sequence: CASSRGQVITEAFF.

This clonotype was observed a few times. This rearrangement joins TRBV5-1 to TRBJ2-3, with D maybe TRBD1 (5 bases). Germline CDR1 is SGHRS and CDR2 is YFSETQ. This CDR3 has 14 amino acids. The ends were cut back, 0 bases at V and 4 bases at J, with 9 bases in the middle. The CDR3 spells CASSLGSGPDTQYF. CDR3 DNA sequence: TGCGCCAGCAGCTTGGGATCAGGGCCAGATACGCAGTATTTT.

The V and J genes are TRBV6-2 or TRBV6-3 and TRBJ2-1; unclear D gene. Trimming removed 4 bases from V and 1 base from J, with 17 bases in between. CDR1 MNHEY and CDR2 SVGEGT come from the germline V gene. The CDR3 is 17 residues long. The CDR3 coding sequence is TGTGCCAGCAGTTCACCATCCGCGGTAGAATCCTACAATGAGCAGTTCTTC. Translated: CASSSPSAVESYNEQFF.

The table lists this clonotype with a count of one. The chain recombines TRBV15 with TRBJ1-6; D remains unclear. CDR3 length: 13 amino acids. Trimming left V 1 base short and J 10 bases short, with 8 bases between. Germline V gives CDR1 LNHNV, CDR2 YYDKDF (reference sequence). CDR3 sequence (DNA): TGTGCCACCAGCAGAGGACGAGACTCACCCCTCCACTTT. Encoded protein: CATSRGRDSPLHF.

The chain combines TRBV5-4 with TRBJ2-5, with 12 bases identical to TRBD2. CDR1 SGHNT and CDR2 YYREEE come from the germline V gene (reference sequence). This CDR3 region has 15 residues. The V segment lost 4 bases and the J segment 3 bases; nucleotides outside the gene matches: 4. CDR3 in amino acids: CASSLRTSGEETQYF. In DNA, the CDR3 is TGTGCCAGCAGCCTGCGGACTAGCGGGGAAGAGACCCAGTACTTC.

The gene calls are TRBV20-1 and TRBJ2-7; no clear D gene. From germline, CDR1 is DFQATT and CDR2 SNEGSKA (reference sequence). This CDR3 has 10 amino acids. V was cut by 2 bases and J by 5 bases, with 4 bases left in between. This CDR3 reads CSARSDEQYF. As DNA, the CDR3 is TGCAGTGCTAGATCCGACGAGCAGTACTTC.

This clonotype was recorded a few times. The V and J genes are TRBV5-1 and TRBJ2-7; 8 bases match TRBD1. Germline V gene data show CDR1 as SGHRS and CDR2 as YFSETQ. V dropped 4 bases and J dropped 3; count of bases not matched to a gene: 6. There are 14 residues in the CDR3. This CDR3 is CASSPSGQDYEQYF. CDR3 coding DNA: TGCGCCAGCAGCCCTTCGGGACAGGACTACGAGCAGTACTTC.

The table lists this clonotype with a few counts. The genes are TRBV5-1 and TRBJ2-1; 7 nucleotides align to TRBD2. Germline V gene lookup returns CDR1 SGHRS and CDR2 YFSETQ. Unmatched junction bases numbered 9, after V lost 4 bases and J lost 2 bases. The CDR3 contains 16 residues. CDR3 region: CASSPYGLGAYNEQFF. CDR3 coding DNA: TGCGCCAGCAGCCCTTACGGACTAGGTGCCTACAATGAGCAGTTCTTC.